This TCR beta chain was identified in a study of cytomegalovirus exposure and HLA in healthy donors listed by TCRdb under 2017. With regard to the full study: According to an earlier analysis of around 600 of the donors, 150 million to 200 million T cells yielded roughly 100 million unique TCR beta sequences and about 280 Gb of sequence data. An early release that covered 640 HLA-typed donors contained about 290 gigabases of sequencing data and about 93 million unique TCR sequences. Among the roughly 390 genotyped donors, under 90% belonged to the genetic ancestry cluster associated with self-reported Caucasian donors. The study aimed to test whether signatures of past pathogen exposure could be identified by cataloging public T cell receptors. Using immunosequencing, the study profiled T cell repertoires from 666 subjects and related those repertoires to cytomegalovirus serostatus. Along with the approximately 670-subject first cohort, a separate validation cohort of around 120 different subjects was used. High-throughput TCR immunosequencing, statistical association of individual TCRs with disease status, and machine learning were combined to predict cytomegalovirus infection status. In a later analysis, previously published TCR beta repertoires from several hundred donors were re-analyzed and high-resolution HLA genotyping was added so that TCR occurrence patterns could be studied. Rather than drawing on any new phenotypic data, the later analysis identified candidate immune exposures from TCR beta sequences and the way those sequences occurred across donors. To decide whether each TCR beta V gene segment behaved as functional or pseudogenic, an earlier analysis of over 500 of the donors relied on high-throughput TCR beta sequencing. Donor age, sex, ethnicity and CMV serostatus were collected together with the repertoire data. Genome-wide SNP genotypes for about 65% of the roughly 670 donors were used in a later genetic analysis, which treated that subset as a discovery cohort. Every discovery cohort repertoire had been produced on one sequencing platform. HLA typing included class I and class II loci at four-digit resolution. Typing coverage differed by locus: A, B, C, DRB1 and DQB1 were typed in roughly 620-630 donors, DQA1 in 500 to 550, DPA1 in some 570, and DPB1 in 450 to 480. Because of strong linkage in the cohort, roughly five DR-DQ haplotypes were treated as single units for association and clustering. Among 300 to 500 genotyped donors of the cohort, an average of roughly 230,000 unique TCR beta nucleotide sequences was sequenced per donor, of which about 19% were non-productive.

The investigation overall reported the following: Some IMGT-functional V segments, including TRBV6-2 and TRBV6-3, could not be told apart with the 87-base-pair reads, so those segments were excluded. Compared with equally common non-associated chains, HLA-associated TCR beta chains in a later analysis were more clonally expanded and had lower generation probabilities. According to the authors, the approach could potentially be generalized to other disease states and immunological phenotypes. A later genetic analysis reported fewer N-insertions in productive TCRs among donors in an Asian-associated ancestry cluster than the approximately 670-donor mean. Specific HLA alleles were associated with some 15,000 TCR beta sequences at a false discovery rate of 0.05 in a later analysis. An association between a missense DCLRE1C variant and V-gene and J-gene trimming of TCR beta chains was found in a later genetic analysis and replicated in an independent cohort. Sequencing depth was assumed to be roughly uniform across donors in the presence/absence analyses, though that assumption may not hold. Because counts were too low, 15 to 20 rarely observed V segments, including chromosome 9 orphons, were excluded from the earlier analysis of 587 of the donors. In a later analysis, TCR association rates were found to vary across HLA loci, with the most associated TCRs seen for DRB1 alleles and the fewest for HLA-C alleles. In a later analysis, most CMV-associated TCR beta chains were found to appear HLA-restricted, with HLA associations seemingly driven largely by CMV exposure. In a later analysis, several top co-occurrence clusters were reported to appear linked to parvovirus B19, influenza, CMV and Epstein-Barr virus. In the study, approximately 160 TCR beta chains were listed as associated with cytomegalovirus. An earlier analysis of approximately 540 of the donors showed that most TCR beta V segments appeared in productive rearrangements either about 87% or about 30% of the time, which broadly matched IMGT annotations. The only immune exposure information available for the cohort was CMV serostatus. The classifier was reported to diagnose cytomegalovirus status with high specificity and sensitivity in both the original and validation cohorts. This cohort had only TCR beta chains sequenced, and the lack of alpha or paired-chain data limited which features could be detected. While some public TCRs were present in many individuals, most TCR sequences turned up only very rarely across donors. In vitro tests confirmed that three of the cytomegalovirus-associated TCR beta chains recognize cytomegalovirus antigens. Strong co-occurrence of HLA alleles, especially DR and DQ, made assigning TCR associations to individual alleles difficult. A further reported finding was that TCR beta sequences accurately predicted the HLA-A and HLA-B alleles for most subjects in the first cohort. A group of highly shared sequence variants was considered likely to be a technical artifact of the sequencing pipeline. Linkage disequilibrium might explain the correlated functional status among segregating V segments, but an unknown experimental factor could not be ruled out. Because HLA typing was unavailable for some donors at each locus, only the typed subset was used in association tests.

Library prep was done by the immunoSEQ multiplex PCR assay. A mixture of 60 forward primers for TCR Vbeta segments and 13 reverse primers for TCR Jbeta segments was used in the multiplex PCR. The CDR3 region of rearranged TCR beta genes was amplified from genomic DNA by a multiplex PCR assay. On the Illumina HiSeq System, the amplified TCR beta libraries were sequenced as 87-base-pair reads. For the original study's pipeline: A later analysis tallied 75 million to 85 million unique TCR beta chains across the 666 repertoires, and some 12 million of those chains were shared by two or more donors. A nearest-neighbor algorithm error-corrected the raw reads and collapsed the reads into unique sequences, merging closely related sequences to remove PCR and sequencing errors. Alignment of CDR3 sequences to IMGT reference sequences was used to assign V, D and J gene segments. For a sequence to be retained, a match of at least six nucleotides to both a V gene segment and a J gene segment was required. Rearrangements were called productive when the CDR3 lacked stop codons and stayed in frame with V and J; all others were non-productive. Following IMGT convention, CDR3 was defined as the stretch from the second conserved V-encoded cysteine to the conserved J-encoded phenylalanine. The earlier analysis of fewer than 750 of the donors excluded sequences that lacked an unambiguous match to a single V gene segment. In an earlier analysis of 587 of the donors, a V segment was called functional when productive rearrangements were above 56.7%, and segregating when the standard deviation between donors exceeded 5%. A statistical classification framework was built for diagnosing cytomegalovirus status from the catalog of TCR beta chain sequences. V and J gene assignment, in a later analysis, came from comparing TCR nucleotide sequences with IMGT/GENE-DB human TR gene sequences. In a later analysis, CDR3 sequences and most-parsimonious VDJ recombination scenarios were assigned using the TCRdist pipeline. In a later analysis, each TCR beta chain was defined by its CDR3 amino acid sequence together with its V-gene family, and reads without a unique V-gene family were excluded. To address suspected cross-contamination and a sequencing artifact, a later analysis removed roughly 640 highly shared, low-generation-probability nucleotide sequences. In a later analysis, a clonal expansion index was calculated for each public chain from normalized within-repertoire ranks of inferred template counts. In a later analysis, generation probabilities were computed using a VDJ recombination model fitted to out-of-frame rearrangements, and the results were checked against IGoR. In a later analysis, TCR-TCR, TCR-HLA and TCR-CMV co-occurrence was scored with hypergeometric tests, and a repertoire-size bias correction was applied to TCR pairs. False discovery rates were estimated in a later analysis by permuting HLA or CMV assignments 20 times. In a later analysis, co-occurring TCRs were grouped using DBSCAN, with TCRdist sequence similarity added in when clustering inside HLA-allele-positive subsets. Co-occurrence clustering excluded repertoires with fewer than 30,000 or more than 120,000 public chains, plus five with anomalous nucleotide sharing. Not all clones reach the TCRdb copy of this immuneACCESS table, which keeps in-frame sequences only. Checked studies attribute under half of the gap to unresolved V genes and leave the rest unexplained. From that table come the V and J calls and clone size; the DNA was used to work out D and trimming. In this sample the table shows about 140,000 clones, about 80% of which occur a single time. The ten largest clones add up to 4.5% to 6% of the sample.

In total, roughly 670 healthy bone marrow donors made up the cohort. At the time of sampling, every cohort member was nominally healthy, though immune exposures that went unrecorded were likely present. The donor tested CMV seronegative and was one of the 352 seronegative cohort members. A peripheral blood sample was provided by each donor, and peripheral blood mononuclear cells were used for TCR beta sequencing. The Qiagen DNeasy Blood Extraction Kit was used to extract genomic DNA from the blood cell samples. Worth noting for this clone: What this receptor recognizes is not known. The sample holds no much larger clone one base away, and base qualities are not on file.

V loses 7 bases, J loses 4 bases, and the germline ends lie 11 bases apart. The CDR3 starts with the cysteine, ends with the phenylalanine, and has 13 residues. Here the CDR3 DNA is all that survives: 39 bases in frame from base 1. Based on the germline V gene (reference sequence), the CDR1 and CDR2 sequences are MNHNY and SVGAGI. The sequence is built from TRBV6-6 and TRBJ1-5, with the D gene not clear enough to name. The sequence was collected from a male donor in good health and CMV-seronegative. Sequencing used PBMCs. The CDR3 amino acid sequence is: CASTLAQNQPQHF. Read as DNA, the sequence is TGTGCCAGCACCTTAGCCCAGAATCAGCCCCAGCATTTT.